Listed below are T cell receptor beta chains from one sample, sequenced in a study of T-cell reconstitution after alpha-beta-depleted transplantation in children. TCRdb fed the PCR reads into MiXCR, producing one record per CDR3 protein. The sample has about 200,000 distinct CDR3 sequences, roughly a sixth seen once. The starting material was PBMCs, mostly from graft donor cells, obtained 360 days after TCRalphabeta/CD19-depleted stem cell transplant. The receptors derive from a male patient aged 2 to 9 who had a stem cell transplant for acute lymphoblastic leukemia, so the T cells may come from the graft donor. CDR3s include the opening cysteine and the closing phenylalanine or tryptophan. The order of the fields is V gene, D gene, CDR3 protein. D genes are given only for firm matches.

TRBV9	TRBD1	CASSFLDRGNSPLHF
TRBV7-6	-	CASSLGSSAKNIQYF
TRBV29-1	-	CSVEGRTYPEQFF
TRBV6-2/TRBV6-3	-	CASSYGGPYNEQFF
TRBV28	-	CAIGRAGELFF
TRBV29-1	TRBD2	CSAGGTRTLTDTQYF
TRBV18	-	CASSPPGLSTDTQYF
TRBV20-1	-	CSAGRRGTDTQYF
TRBV5-1	-	CASSPFKGGTPPYF
TRBV7-8	TRBD2	CASSFTGGPEDTQYF
TRBV11-2	-	CASTLTEGRQYF
TRBV29-1	-	CSARASRYGYTF
TRBV29-1	TRBD2	CSVNPGLAGGQYF
TRBV29-1	TRBD1	CSCGTAYGYTF
TRBV6-2/TRBV6-3	TRBD2	CASSHRTSGSSYNEQFF
TRBV5-1	TRBD2	CASRKLAGGKSSYNEQFF
TRBV5-1	-	CASSLLGVTDTQYF